These 9 T cell receptor beta chains were sequenced from one sample in a study of blood T cell repertoires in COVID-19 (dated by TCRdb to the early 2020s). Library generation was performed with the immunoSEQ multiplex PCR assay. The clones in this table, taken by TCRdb from immuneACCESS, are in-frame only. Not every clone is retained; where verified, under half of the shortfall comes from an unresolved V gene, and the cause of the rest is unknown. In all, the sample holds 25,000 to 35,000 clones, and approximately 80% of those were seen once. About 16% of the sample is taken by the ten largest. The sample comprised peripheral blood. The receptor source for this set is a man in his 70s with active COVID-19.

The rearrangement uses TRBV6-5 and TRBJ2-7; a weak D match, TRBD2 (5 bases). Trimming removed 7 bases at V and 0 bases at J, with 7 bases between. The CDR3 runs to 12 residues. From germline, CDR1 is MNHEY and CDR2 SVGAGI. The CDR3 nucleotides read TGTGCCAGCAACAGCGGCTCCTACGAGCAGTACTTC. It codes for CASNSGSYEQYF.

This chain connects TRBV28 to TRBJ1-1, with D hard to call. The CDR3 spans 15 residues. Germline V gives CDR1 MDHEN, CDR2 SYDVKM. Trimming stripped 2 bases from V and 1 base from J, with 11 bases between. In DNA form, the CDR3 reads TGTGCCAGCAGTTTACCAGGCTTTGAGAACACTGAAGCTTTCTTT. It encodes CASSLPGFENTEAFF.

V gene TRBV11-3 combines with J gene TRBJ1-2; possibly TRBD1 for D (6 bases). V was shortened by 0 bases and J by 13 bases, with 15 bases between the two germline ends. Germline CDR1 reads SGHNT; CDR2 reads YENEEA. CDR3 length equals 13 residues. CDR3 region: CASSLDRGSLCTF. The CDR3 DNA follows: TGTGCCAGCAGCTTAGACAGGGGCTCACTTTGCACCTTC.

CDR3 DNA sequence: TGTGCCAGCAGCCAACGGTCAGGTCTCTATGGCTACACCTTC. The encoded protein is CASSQRSGLYGYTF. The chain is built from TRBV6-5 and TRBJ1-2, with D hard to call. CDR3 length: 14 residues. Germline V gene sequence: CDR1 MNHEY, CDR2 SVGAGI. The V gene lost 6 bases and the J gene lost 4 bases, with 15 bases spanning the gap.

This clone was counted once. The genes are TRBV3-1 (or the pseudogene TRBV3-2) and TRBJ1-4, with D unresolved. Germline V lookup: CDR1 LGHDT, CDR2 YNNKEL (reference sequence). V lost 0 bases and J lost 2, with 13 bases in between. This CDR3 is 17 amino acids long. In nucleotides, the CDR3 is TGTGCCAGCAGCCAAGACAGGCAGCGGACCACTAATGAAAAACTGTTTTTT. As protein: CASSQDRQRTTNEKLFF.

This clone has more than one count but fewer than ten. The V gene is TRBV6-6, the J gene TRBJ1-6; 7 bases fit TRBD1. This CDR3 has 13 amino acids. J was trimmed by 17 bases and V by 6 bases; bases with no gene match: 13. Germline CDR1 reads MNHNY; CDR2 reads SVGAGI (reference sequence). The CDR3: CASRTDSGQYIHF. The CDR3 nucleotides read TGTGCCAGCAGAACCGACTCGGGACAGTACATCCACTTT.

The chain links TRBV11-3 to TRBJ2-7, with D uncertain. The CDR3 loop spans 13 amino acids. Between the trimmed V and J ends, which lost 0 bases and 6 bases, there was a span of 9 bases. Germline CDR1 reads SGHNT; CDR2 reads YENEEA. CDR3 residues: CASSLDLSLEQYF. CDR3 bases: TGTGCCAGCAGCTTAGATCTCTCCCTCGAGCAGTACTTC.

The V gene is TRBV5-1, the J gene TRBJ2-7; 8 bases line up with TRBD2. Germline V lookup: CDR1 SGHRS, CDR2 YFSETQ. V shed 0 bases, J shed 6 bases, and the junction held 8 bases outside the gene matches. The CDR3 sequence is 15 residues long. The CDR3 region has the DNA TGCGCCAGCAGCTTGGCCGGGCGGGGGGCGAGCGAGCAGTACTTC. It translates to CASSLAGRGASEQYF.

This clone was picked up many times. This chain uses TRBV6-6 with TRBJ1-2; D is undetermined. V was cut by 3 bases and J by 2 bases, with 10 bases left in between. The CDR3 is 14 amino acids. Germline CDR1 reads MNHNY; CDR2 reads SVGAGI (reference sequence). The CDR3 loop is CASSYSTANYGYTF. DNA for the CDR3: TGTGCCAGCAGTTATAGTACTGCGAACTATGGCTACACCTTC.